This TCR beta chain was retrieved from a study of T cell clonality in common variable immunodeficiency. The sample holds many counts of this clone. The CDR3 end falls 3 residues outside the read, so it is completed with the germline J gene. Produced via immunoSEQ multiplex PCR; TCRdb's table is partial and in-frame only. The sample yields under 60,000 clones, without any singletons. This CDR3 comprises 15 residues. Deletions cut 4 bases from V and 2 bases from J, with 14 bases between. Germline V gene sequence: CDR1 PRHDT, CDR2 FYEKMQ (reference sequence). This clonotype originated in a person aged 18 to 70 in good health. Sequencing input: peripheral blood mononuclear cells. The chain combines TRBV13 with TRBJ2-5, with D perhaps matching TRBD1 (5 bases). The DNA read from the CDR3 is TGTGCCAGCAGCTCAGTCGGCAGGGATCAAGAGACC. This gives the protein CASSSVGRDQET. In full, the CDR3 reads CASSSVGRDQETQYF.